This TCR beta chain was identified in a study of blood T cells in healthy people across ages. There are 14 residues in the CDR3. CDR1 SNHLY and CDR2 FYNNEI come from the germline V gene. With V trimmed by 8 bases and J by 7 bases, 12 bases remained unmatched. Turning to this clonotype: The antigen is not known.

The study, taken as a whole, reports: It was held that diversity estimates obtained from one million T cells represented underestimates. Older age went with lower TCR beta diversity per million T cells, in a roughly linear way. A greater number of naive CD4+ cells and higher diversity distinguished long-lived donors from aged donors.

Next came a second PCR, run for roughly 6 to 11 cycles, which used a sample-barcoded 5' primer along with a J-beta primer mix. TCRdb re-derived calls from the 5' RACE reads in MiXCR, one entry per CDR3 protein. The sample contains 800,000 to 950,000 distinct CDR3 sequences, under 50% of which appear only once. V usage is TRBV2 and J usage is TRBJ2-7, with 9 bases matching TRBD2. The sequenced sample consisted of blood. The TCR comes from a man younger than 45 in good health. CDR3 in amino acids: CASQESGGRGEQYF. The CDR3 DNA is TGTGCCAGCCAAGAGAGCGGGGGGCGAGGGGAGCAGTACTTC.